A selection of T cell receptor beta chains follows, all from one sample in a study of blood T cell repertoires in COVID-19. Sequenced by immunoSEQ multiplex PCR; TCRdb stores in-frame clones only, minus some. The sample has 390,000 or so clones, 80% to 90% seen once; the top ten hold approximately 1%. The sample consisted of PBMCs or T cells enriched from blood (not recorded which). These receptors were taken from a man between 18 and 35 years old who had recovered from COVID-19. The CDR3 runs from the conserved cysteine through the conserved F or W. The order of the fields is clone size, D gene, CDR3 length, V gene, J gene, CDR3 protein, CDR3 DNA. D genes are given only for firm matches. Not every row has a clone size; where given, it reads once, few, many or a size class.

>-|-|13|TRBV28|TRBJ2-7
CASRGLAAQGQYF
TGTGCCAGCAGAGGCCTAGCGGCACAGGGGCAGTACTTC
>-|-|17|TRBV19|TRBJ2-3
CASSGRTDHRSTDTQYF
TGTGCCAGTAGTGGCCGGACAGACCACCGTAGCACAGATACGCAGTATTTT
>-|TRBD1|17|TRBV4-3|TRBJ2-1
CASSQARTGLIYNEQFF
TGCGCCAGCAGCCAAGCCAGGACAGGGCTAATCTACAATGAGCAGTTCTTC
>-|TRBD1|20|TRBV6-2/TRBV6-3|TRBJ1-5
CASSYSSDLAGTGGKQPQHF
TGTGCCAGCAGTTACTCGTCAGACCTAGCCGGGACAGGGGGCAAGCAGCCCCAGCATTTT
>-|-|15|TRBV11-3|TRBJ1-1
CASSLQGLGNTEAFF
TGTGCCAGCAGCTTACAGGGGCTGGGGAACACTGAAGCTTTCTTT
>-|TRBD2|18|TRBV7-9|TRBJ2-7
CALHRAGGAGSSGYEQYF
TGTGCCCTACACCGCGCAGGCGGGGCGGGGTCTAGCGGGTACGAGCAGTACTTC
>-|-|15|TRBV11-2|TRBJ1-2
CASSLVAGLDYGYTF
TGTGCCAGCAGCTTAGTTGCTGGCTTGGACTATGGCTACACCTTC
>-|-|14|TRBV6-1|TRBJ1-2
CASSEGYLGYGYTF
TGTGCCAGCAGTGAAGGATACCTCGGCTATGGCTACACCTTC
>few|-|11|TRBV3-1/TRBV3-2|TRBJ2-7
CASSLLYEQYF
TGTGCCAGCAGCCTTCTGTACGAGCAGTACTTC
>-|-|11|TRBV19|TRBJ2-7
CASSRGHEQYF
TGTGCCAGTAGCCGAGGTCACGAGCAGTACTTC
>-|TRBD1|13|TRBV9|TRBJ2-1
CASSVRQGGEQFF
TGTGCCAGCAGCGTCAGACAGGGGGGTGAGCAGTTCTTC
>-|-|17|TRBV18|TRBJ1-2
CASSAIGRAADGYGYTF
TGTGCCAGCTCAGCAATTGGCAGGGCTGCGGATGGCTATGGCTACACCTTC
>-|-|14|TRBV18|TRBJ1-6
CASSPADRGSPLHF
TGTGCCAGCTCACCGGCCGACCGAGGGTCACCCCTCCACTTT
>-|TRBD1|14|TRBV28|TRBJ2-3
CASSRTGGLHTQYF
TGTGCCAGCAGTAGGACAGGGGGGCTTCATACGCAGTATTTT
>-|-|14|TRBV7-2|TRBJ2-7
CASSSYRGQYEQYF
TGTGCCAGCAGTTCCTATCGTGGACAGTACGAGCAGTACTTC
>-|TRBD1|15|TRBV27|TRBJ1-6
CASSGSGQGNSPLHF
TGTGCCAGCAGCGGATCAGGACAGGGAAATTCACCCCTCCACTTT
>-|TRBD2|15|TRBV27|TRBJ2-1
CASTQTSGVYNEQFF
TGTGCCAGCACACAGACTAGCGGGGTTTACAATGAGCAGTTCTTC
>once|TRBD1|15|TRBV18|TRBJ1-6
CASSPPSRQGSPLHF
TGTGCCAGCTCACCACCTTCGAGACAGGGTTCACCCCTCCACTTT
>-|-|14|TRBV9|TRBJ2-3
CASSQKWAGDTQYF
TGTGCCAGCAGCCAGAAATGGGCCGGAGATACGCAGTATTTT
>once|TRBD2|16|TRBV10-3|TRBJ2-7
CAITGGLAGPSYEQYF
TGTGCCATCACCGGGGGACTAGCGGGGCCTTCCTACGAGCAGTACTTC
>-|-|15|TRBV5-4|TRBJ2-7
CASSLGLGSLYEQYF
TGTGCCAGCAGCTTGGGGCTGGGGAGCCTCTACGAGCAGTACTTC
>-|TRBD1|12|TRBV18|TRBJ2-2
CASSGQAGELFF
TGTGCCAGCTCAGGACAGGCCGGGGAGCTGTTTTTT
>-|TRBD2|14|TRBV30|TRBJ2-5
CAWRAGGHQETQYF
TGTGCCTGGAGGGCGGGAGGGCACCAAGAGACCCAGTACTTC
>-|-|14|TRBV3-1/TRBV3-2|TRBJ1-1
CASRKQGRNTEAFF
TGTGCCAGCAGAAAACAGGGACGAAACACTGAAGCTTTCTTT
>-|TRBD2|15|TRBV6-1|TRBJ2-1
CASSEATSGRNEQFF
TGTGCCAGCAGTGAAGCAACTAGCGGGAGAAATGAGCAGTTCTTC
>-|TRBD1|15|TRBV7-6|TRBJ1-6
CASSLQTGPGSPLHF
TGTGCCAGCAGCTTACAGACAGGGCCGGGATCACCCCTCCACTTT
>-|-|11|TRBV12-3/TRBV12-4|TRBJ1-4
CASSLGSRLFF
TGTGCCAGCAGTTTAGGAAGCCGACTGTTTTTT
>once|TRBD1|16|TRBV14|TRBJ1-1
CASSPWGGTANTEAFF
TGTGCCAGCAGCCCCTGGGGCGGGACAGCGAACACTGAAGCTTTCTTT
>-|TRBD1|18|TRBV2|TRBJ1-5
CASSEKDRGFGSNQPQHF
TGTGCCAGCAGTGAAAAGGACAGGGGTTTTGGGAGCAATCAGCCCCAGCATTTT
>-|TRBD2|16|TRBV11-2|TRBJ2-4
CASSSRAGVAKNIQYF
TGTGCCAGCAGCTCCAGAGCGGGGGTAGCCAAAAACATTCAGTACTTC
>-|TRBD2|15|TRBV19|TRBJ2-1
CASSIGTSSYNEQFF
TGTGCCAGTAGTATAGGGACTAGTTCCTACAATGAGCAGTTCTTC
>few|-|11|TRBV27|TRBJ2-7
CAKRGHEEQYF
TGTGCCAAACGAGGGCACGAGGAGCAGTACTTC
>-|TRBD1|14|TRBV10-2|TRBJ2-1
CASKSGQVYNEQFF
TGCGCCAGCAAATCGGGACAGGTCTACAATGAGCAGTTCTTC
>-|-|13|TRBV7-2|TRBJ2-1
CASSDPLGNEQFF
TGTGCCAGCAGCGACCCACTAGGGAATGAGCAGTTCTTC
>once|TRBD2|15|TRBV5-1|TRBJ2-1
CASSVGTSGANEQFF
TGCGCCAGCAGCGTCGGGACTAGCGGGGCCAATGAGCAGTTCTTC